This T cell receptor (beta chain) was profiled in a study of post-analysis software for immune sequencing data (dated by TCRdb to the mid-2010s). As for the study more broadly: The recorded disease courses included relapsing-remitting, secondary progressive and progressive-relapsing multiple sclerosis, and some patients had no subtype annotation. The multiple sclerosis patient repertoires were compared with under 13 previously published healthy control repertoires from donors aged roughly 6 to 25 years. A subset of samples was prepared in parallel using single-end sample barcoding, then pooled and co-amplified after Illumina adapter ligation. On the study overall, not on this receptor specifically: Significantly higher frequencies in patients than in controls were found for about 5 TRBV segments, including TRBV5-6, TRBV5-1 and TRBV20-1. Direct clustering with F measure showed strong co-clustering of samples prepared in the same batch, prompting a batch-effect correction. The multiple sclerosis patient group was slightly younger than the control group. Multiple sclerosis patients had significantly lower normalized Chao1 diversity than controls, a result that suggests substantial peripheral T-cell clonal expansion.

Libraries were constructed by PCR. Sequencing used an Illumina HiSeq 2500. To reduce PCR and sequencing biases, unique molecular identifiers were incorporated into the TCR beta cDNA libraries. Every 1 to 10 million input T cells yielded roughly 0.5 million cDNA molecules, meaning each molecule approximated one T cell. Patient libraries were prepared and sequenced with the same protocol used for the earlier healthy control dataset. Within a given batch, samples were prepared together, multiplexed and sequenced on the same HiSeq lane. Under the source paper's analysis protocol: MIGEC was used to process the raw barcoded reads, and molecular identifier groups with only a single read were discarded before consensus assembly and CDR3 extraction. Clonotype tables were post-analysed with VDJtools, normalizing diversity by down-sampling all datasets to the smallest sample size. To correct batch-related cross-sample contamination, repertoire overlap clustering matched CDR3 amino acid sequences but not nucleotide sequences. TCRdb reworked the public reads: Q25 trimming with fastp, MiXCR clone assembly, productive beta chains retained. For every CDR3 protein sequence, its rows merge into one entry that carries the most common genes and DNA. The V and J calls shown here were made by TCRdb, not taken from the authors' results. Across this sample there are approximately 350,000 distinct CDR3 sequences, with about a third seen only once. The leading ten clones occupy 13% of the sample.

To demonstrate the VDJtools post-analysis software, TCR beta repertoires were profiled from the peripheral blood of about 13 young patients with multiple sclerosis. Multiple sclerosis patients were children and adolescents aged about 6 to 16 years. This clonotype was found many times. The target of this receptor is not known. There are no base qualities to consult, and no much larger clone falls within one base. Counted from cysteine to phenylalanine, this CDR3 has 17 amino acids. The only DNA kept is the CDR3, 51 bases in frame from the first base. Germline trimming amounts to 2 bases on V and 9 bases on J, with 14 as the count of junction bases outside the gene matches. According to the germline V gene, CDR1 reads LGHNA and CDR2 reads YSLEER.

The source of this sequence is a girl between 10 and 17 years old with multiple sclerosis. The sequencing input was blood. Rearrangement joined TRBV4-3 to TRBJ2-1; 9 bases in the middle match TRBD1. The CDR3 loop reads CASSQTIQGAGGLEQFF. The sequenced DNA: TGCGCCAGCAGCCAAACAATACAGGGGGCTGGCGGTCTTGAGCAGTTCTTC.